This entry is about one T cell receptor (beta chain). Per the authors' pipeline: Amplification of reference gene primers was used by the study to estimate nucleated cell counts. Assay: immunoSEQ multiplex PCR; the TCRdb copy retains only in-frame clones and omits some. D and trimming were read from the DNA, whereas the V and J calls and clone size are those reported in that table. The sample consists of roughly 290,000 clones, around 90% of them appearing once. In germline, CDR1 is SGHTA, CDR2 FQGNSA. V lost 5 bases, J lost 7 bases, and 9 bases lay in between. The CDR3 has 11 residues. This entry is derived from a study of blood T cell repertoires in COVID-19. For the study at large: Acute and convalescent COVID-19 samples came from the United States, Italy and Spain. T cells, B-cell-depleted T cells, or PBMCs supplied cDNA or gDNA.

The sequenced sample consisted of peripheral blood. This sequence joins TRBV7-2 and TRBJ2-7; D unresolved. This receptor was identified in a woman in her thirties with COVID-19, enrolled during active disease. The chain's CDR3 is CASSQFEEQYF. The CDR3 DNA reads as TGTGCCAGCAGCCAATTCGAGGAGCAGTACTTC.